The 12 T cell receptor beta chains given below trace back to one sample, sequenced in a study of blood T cell repertoires in COVID-19. The data were produced by immunoSEQ multiplex PCR, yet TCRdb's version contains in-frame clones alone and is incomplete. The repertoire holds a few hundred thousand clones, with 80% to 85% as singletons. Input material: peripheral blood. The receptors stem from a woman between 25 and 40 years old who had recovered from COVID-19.

The chain links TRBV18 to TRBJ1-2; 9 positions agree with TRBD1. This CDR3 contains 16 residues. The V gene end was trimmed by 2 bases and the J gene end by 4 bases; junction bases not matched to a gene: 8. Germline V gene sequence: CDR1 KGHSH, CDR2 LQKENI. The CDR3 reads CASSPGRQGVAYGYTF. The CDR3 DNA follows: TGTGCCAGCTCACCAGGGAGACAGGGGGTAGCCTATGGCTACACCTTC.

CDR3: CASTFKILFVAAGTGELFF. The CDR3 nucleotides read TGTGCCAGTACCTTTAAGATCCTTTTTGTGGCCGCTGGCACCGGGGAGCTGTTTTTT. The rearrangement joins TRBV19 to TRBJ2-2, with unresolved D. This CDR3 spans 19 amino acids. Germline V gives CDR1 LNHDA, CDR2 SQIVND (reference sequence). V was cut by 7 bases and J by 4 bases, with 28 bases left in between.

This chain joins TRBV14 and TRBJ1-1; TRBD1 agrees at 7 bases. There are 15 residues in the CDR3. The V segment lost 5 bases and the J segment 0 bases; nucleotides outside the gene matches: 6. Germline loops: CDR1 SGHDN, CDR2 FVKESK. CDR3 nucleotides: TGTGCCAGCAGCAGAACAGGGGAGGTGAACACTGAAGCTTTCTTT. Translating it yields CASSRTGEVNTEAFF. The whole variable domain, remainder taken from reference TRBV14 and TRBJ1-1, is EAGVTQFPSHSVIEKGQTVTLRCDPISGHDNLYWYRRVMGKEIKFLLHFVKESKQDESGMPNNRFLAERTGGTYSTLKVQPAELEDSGVYFCASSRTGEVNTEAFFGQGTRLTVV.

This chain uses TRBV24-1 with TRBJ2-7, with 12 bases that match TRBD1. V lost 7 bases, J lost 7 bases, and 16 bases stayed unmatched. CDR1 is KGHDR, CDR2 SFDVKD, per germline. The CDR3 spans 17 residues. CDR3 in amino acids: CATSGTGGRGPPGEQYF. CDR3 nucleotide sequence: TGTGCCACCAGCGGGACAGGGGGCCGGGGACCCCCAGGGGAGCAGTACTTC.

The chain is built from TRBV28 and TRBJ2-5, with 8 bases lining up with TRBD2. Germline V CDR1 and CDR2: MDHEN, SYDVKM. V lost 6 bases, J lost 9 bases, and 9 bases stayed unmatched. The CDR3 has 13 residues. The CDR3: CASSGRARIAQYF. The CDR3 region has the DNA TGTGCCAGCAGCGGGAGGGCCCGCATCGCCCAGTACTTC.

The chain couples TRBV19 to TRBJ1-2; a possible D gene is TRBD1 (5 bases). V was cut by 7 bases and J by 4 bases, with 19 bases left in between. Germline assignment: CDR1 LNHDA and CDR2 SQIVND (reference sequence). The CDR3 is 15 amino acids. The CDR3 protein is CASTQPGGRSYGYTF. CDR3 nucleotide sequence: TGTGCCAGTACCCAGCCGGGGGGACGGAGCTATGGCTACACCTTC.

The rearrangement uses TRBV18 and TRBJ1-1; D possibly corresponds to TRBD1 (6 bases). The CDR3 length is 12 residues. Germline CDR1 reads KGHSH; CDR2 reads LQKENI. The V and J ends lost 6 bases and 11 bases respectively, with 16 bases between them. CDR3 sequence reads: CASSTAQGRAFF. In nucleotides, the CDR3 is TGTGCCAGCTCTACCGCCCAGGGGCGGGCTTTCTTT.

There are a few counts of this clone. The chain recombines TRBV28 with TRBJ2-3; D is perhaps TRBD1 (6 bases). V lost 8 bases and J 2 bases, leaving 20 bases between the germline ends. The CDR3 runs to 16 residues. Germline CDR1 and CDR2: MDHEN and SYDVKM. CDR3 residues: CASQPADRTYTDTQYF. Written as DNA, the CDR3 is TGTGCCAGCCAACCCGCCGACAGGACCTACACAGATACGCAGTATTTT.

This sequence joins TRBV7-9 and TRBJ1-2, with 10 bases fitting TRBD1. The CDR3 consists of 16 residues. Germline CDR1 reads SEHNR; CDR2 reads FQNEAQ (reference sequence). Trimming took 0 bases from V and 6 from J; bases not matched to a gene: 7. This chain's CDR3 is CASSLAGTGALDGYTF. Written as DNA, the CDR3 is TGTGCCAGCAGCTTAGCCGGGACAGGGGCTCTTGATGGCTACACCTTC. The full variable domain, its missing parts supplied by reference TRBV7-9 and TRBJ1-2, is DTGVSQNPRHKITKRGQNVTFRCDPISEHNRLYWYRQTLGQGPEFLTYFQNEAQLEKSRLLSDRFSAERPKGSFSTLEIQRTEQGDSAMYLCASSLAGTGALDGYTFGSGTRLTVV.

The V gene is TRBV7-3, the J gene TRBJ2-2, with D unresolved. The germline CDR1 and CDR2 sequences are SGHTA and FQGTGA. The V end lost 5 bases, the J end lost 4 bases, and 5 bases lay between the germline ends. This CDR3 contains 12 residues. This CDR3 reads CASSTSTGELFF. CDR3 nucleotide sequence: TGTGCCAGCAGCACCAGCACCGGGGAGCTGTTTTTT.

This clone was recorded a few times. The rearrangement uses TRBV10-2 and TRBJ2-1; possibly TRBD2 for D (6 bases). CDR1 WSHSY and CDR2 SAAADI come from the germline V gene. With 0 bases removed from V and 2 bases from J, the gap between germline ends came to 8 bases. CDR3 size: 15 residues. As DNA, the CDR3 is TGCGCCAGCAGTGAGTCTAGCGGCGCCTACAATGAGCAGTTCTTC. It specifies CASSESSGAYNEQFF.

This clone was counted a single time. The chain is built from TRBV19 and TRBJ2-6, with a tentative D call TRBD2 (6 bases). This CDR3 has 15 amino acids. The germline CDR1 and CDR2 sequences are LNHDA and SQIVND (reference sequence). The germline V and J ends were trimmed by 11 bases and 2 bases, with 16 bases remaining between them. The CDR3 is CASRGGEAGANVLTF. The CDR3 DNA reads as TGTGCCTCCAGAGGCGGGGAAGCTGGGGCCAACGTCCTGACTTTC. Full variable domain (remainder filled in from reference TRBV19 and TRBJ2-6): DGGITQSPKYLFRKEGQNVTLSCEQNLNHDAMYWYRQDPGQGLRLIYYSQIVNDFQKGDIAEGYSVSREKKESFPLTVTSAQKNPTAFYLCASRGGEAGANVLTFGAGSRLTVL.